A selection of T cell receptor beta chains follows, all from one sample in a study of blood T cells in healthy people across ages. TCRdb itself ran the 5' RACE reads through MiXCR, one entry per CDR3 protein. There are around 1,900,000 distinct CDR3 sequences in the sample; 30% to 40% occur only once, and 23% lies in the top ten. The sample comprised blood. These receptors were taken from a human donor in good health. CDR3s leave out the opening cysteine and the closing phenylalanine or tryptophan. The order of the fields is D gene, V gene, J gene, CDR3 protein. A D gene is named only where the DNA matches it firmly.

>NA|TRBV29-1|TRBJ2-3
SVGPNTDMQY
>NA|TRBV19|TRBJ1-2
ASSIVAGSRGASSYGYT
>TRBD2|TRBV18|TRBJ2-5
ASSRTSGLRETQY
>NA|TRBV5-1|TRBJ1-6
ASSLDVWSPLH
>TRBD1|TRBV6-2/TRBV6-3|TRBJ2-5
ASSYPVGRGRRETQY
>NA|TRBV6-4|TRBJ1-1
ASSDKGVYTEAF
>NA|TRBV7-9|TRBJ1-2
ASSRADTNYGYT
>NA|TRBV28|TRBJ2-7
ASSQTGGRYEQY
>TRBD1|TRBV4-2|TRBJ2-1
ASSQVGTGWNNEQF
>NA|TRBV29-1|TRBJ1-2
SVSQTSYGYT
>NA|TRBV6-5|TRBJ1-5
ASSYGVHQPQH
>NA|TRBV5-1|TRBJ1-6
ASSLEGETRNSPLH
>NA|TRBV12-3/TRBV12-4|TRBJ1-4
ASSPRATTNEKLF
>TRBD2|TRBV7-2|TRBJ2-5
ASSSLAGGQRGETQY
>NA|TRBV7-2|TRBJ2-3
ASSLDQGFSTDTQY
>NA|TRBV5-1|TRBJ1-2
ASSETSRAGYT
>NA|TRBV29-1|TRBJ2-7
SVEMYSPMGTYEQY
>TRBD1|TRBV20-1|TRBJ1-2
SAKQGDEVYGYT
>NA|TRBV2|TRBJ1-5
ASQGVRNQPQH
>NA|TRBV11-2|TRBJ2-1
ASSSRPPPIFNEQF
>NA|TRBV7-8|TRBJ1-2
ASSQTFGGYT
>NA|TRBV14|TRBJ1-2
ASSRENAGTYGYT
>TRBD1|TRBV20-1|TRBJ1-2
SGRDREVYGYT
>NA|TRBV5-5|TRBJ1-1
ASSLRGYNKAF
>NA|TRBV4-2|TRBJ1-2
ASSPSGEVYGYT
>NA|TRBV21-1|TRBJ2-1
ASSKNEGRAYNEQF
>TRBD1|TRBV6-5|TRBJ1-2
ASSNIRQGVDGYT